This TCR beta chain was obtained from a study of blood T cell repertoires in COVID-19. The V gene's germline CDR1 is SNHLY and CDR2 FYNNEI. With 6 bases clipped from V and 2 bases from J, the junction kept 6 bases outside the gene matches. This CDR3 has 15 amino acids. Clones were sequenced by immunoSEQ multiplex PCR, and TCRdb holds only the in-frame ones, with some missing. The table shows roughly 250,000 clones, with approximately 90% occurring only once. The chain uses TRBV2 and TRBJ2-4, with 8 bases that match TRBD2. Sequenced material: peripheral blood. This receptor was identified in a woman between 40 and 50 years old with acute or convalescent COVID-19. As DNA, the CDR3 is TGTGCCAGCAGCCAGACTAGCGCGACCAAAAACATTCAGTACTTC. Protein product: CASSQTSATKNIQYF.